Below are 5 T cell receptor beta chains sequenced from a single sample in a study of glioma-infiltrating T cells. Amplification of TCR alpha and beta CDR3 regions from RNA used iRepertoire nested multiplex PCR. From the multiplex PCR reads, TCRdb called clonotypes with MiXCR, one entry per CDR3 protein. The sample holds about 380,000 distinct CDR3 sequences, roughly two fifths seen once. The specimen sequenced was glioma tissue, nonneoplastic brain tissue, or PBMCs (not recorded which). The origin of the receptors is a human donor with low-grade glioma or glioblastoma, undergoing nonglioma brain surgery, or in good health (not recorded which).

V gene TRBV19 combines with J gene TRBJ2-3; D not certain. V lost 3 bases and J 0 bases, leaving 16 bases between the germline ends. CDR1 LNHDA and CDR2 SQIVND come from the germline V gene (reference sequence). The CDR3 is 17 amino acids. The CDR3 nucleotides read TGTGCCAGTAGTATCTTCCCTGGGCCCCTAAGCACAGATACGCAGTATTTT. Residues: CASSIFPGPLSTDTQYF.

This clonotype has a count of ten or more. The V call is TRBV27, the J call TRBJ2-1; TRBD2 matches 9 bases. Looked up from germline, CDR1 is MNHEY and CDR2 is SMNVEV (reference sequence). Germline trimming cut 0 bases from V and 2 bases from J; bases unmatched to any gene: 2. The length of the CDR3 is 16 residues. CDR3 sequence (DNA): TGTGCCAGCAGTTTATCGGGCGGGAGGGCCTACAATGAGCAGTTCTTC. This gives the protein CASSLSGGRAYNEQFF.

This clonotype appeared many times. This chain uses TRBV27 with TRBJ1-1; D gene uncertain. V lost 3 bases and J 5 bases, leaving 10 bases between the germline ends. The CDR3 has 13 amino acids. The V gene's germline CDR1 is MNHEY and CDR2 SMNVEV (reference sequence). CDR3 amino acids: CASSFGDTTEAFF. The CDR3 nucleotides are TGTGCCAGCAGTTTCGGGGATACAACTGAAGCTTTCTTT.

This chain's CDR3 is CASSLIRNEQYF. The CDR3 DNA follows: TGTGCCAGCAGCTTAATCCGGAACGAGCAGTACTTC. This chain uses TRBV7-2 with TRBJ2-7, with D hard to call. V lost 2 bases, J lost 5 bases, and 7 bases lay in between. The CDR3 is 12 residues long. CDR1 and CDR2 (germline): SGHTA, FQGNSA.

The chain couples TRBV5-1 to TRBJ1-1; D ambiguous. CDR1 is SGHRS, CDR2 YFSETQ, per germline. This CDR3 contains 14 residues. V gave up 4 bases and J gave up 7 bases, with 17 bases separating them. This chain's CDR3 is CASSLRTGRGEAFF. The CDR3 DNA reads as TGCGCCAGCAGCCTAAGGACCGGGCGCGGTGAAGCTTTCTTT.